These 3 T cell receptor beta chains were sequenced from one sample in a study of CXCR3-negative and CXCR3-positive naive CD8 T cells. cDNA libraries for TRB were generated by 5' RACE incorporating UMI labels. TCRdb re-called the 5' RACE reads and catalogs CDR3 proteins one per entry, DNA excluded. The repertoire shows around 150,000 distinct CDR3 sequences; the top ten hold 0.41%. These receptors are not linked to any known antigen. Findings of the study overall: For CXCR3-positive naive cells, TRB CDR3s were more hydrophobic than those of CXCR3-negative naive cells.

The sample consisted of naive CXCR3+ CD8+ T cells from blood. Subset meaning: CD45RO-CCR7+CD27+CD95- naive CD8+ T cells expressing CXCR3 (TNR3+). All receptors derive from a human donor in good health. Some clones in this sample may be carry-over from other donors' samples.

This sequence joins TRBV30 and TRBJ1-1. Looked up from germline, CDR1 is GTSNPN and CDR2 is SVGIG (reference sequence). This CDR3 is built from 11 residues. CDR3 region: CAWSGRNEAFF.

The chain recombines TRBV6-6 with TRBJ2-2. The V gene's germline CDR1 is MNHNY and CDR2 SVGAGI (reference sequence). This CDR3 spans 12 amino acids. The CDR3 reads CASSYVPGELFF.

The chain uses TRBV20-1 and TRBJ1-2. The CDR3 has 13 residues. Germline V gives CDR1 DFQATT, CDR2 SNEGSKA (reference sequence). CDR3 sequence: CSAGRRKGYGYTF.